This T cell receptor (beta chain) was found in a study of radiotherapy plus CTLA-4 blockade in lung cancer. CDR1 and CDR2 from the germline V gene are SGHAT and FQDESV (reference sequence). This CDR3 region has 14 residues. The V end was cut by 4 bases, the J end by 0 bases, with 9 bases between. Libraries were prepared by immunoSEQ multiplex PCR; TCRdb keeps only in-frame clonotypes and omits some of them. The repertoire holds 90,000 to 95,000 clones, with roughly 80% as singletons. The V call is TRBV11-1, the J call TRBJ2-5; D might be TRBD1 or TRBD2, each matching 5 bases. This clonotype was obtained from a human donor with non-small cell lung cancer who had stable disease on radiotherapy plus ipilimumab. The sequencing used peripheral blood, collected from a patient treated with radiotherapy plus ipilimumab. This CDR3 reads CASSSGRYQETQYF. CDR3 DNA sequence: TGTGCCAGCAGCTCGGGGCGGTACCAAGAGACCCAGTACTTC.